This entry features one T cell receptor (beta chain) sequence. The antigen is not known. The data stem from a study of T cells expressing NK-cell markers. Study at large: Most of the eight sequenced donors tested HCMV-seropositive; one tested seronegative.

Using the 5' RACE reads, TCRdb records one entry per CDR3 protein without DNA. The table lists about 550,000 distinct CDR3 sequences. The CDR3 is 16 residues long. Broader study findings: Whether expanded NKG2C+ T cell clones were HCMV-specific remained unclear. Dominant NKG2C+ clonotype frequencies of roughly 1.0-7.0% of CD8+ T cells were measured in about 6 donors.

Specimen: blood T cells: a sorted CD56 or NKG2C T cell subset, CD4+ or CD8+ T cells, or bulk PBMC T cells (not recorded which). This chain connects TRBV12-3 or TRBV12-4 to TRBJ1-1; TCRdb picks TRBD1, but there is no DNA to check that call. The sequence was collected from a man in his late teens or twenties in good health. Here the CDR3 reads CASSSAPGPMNTEAFF.